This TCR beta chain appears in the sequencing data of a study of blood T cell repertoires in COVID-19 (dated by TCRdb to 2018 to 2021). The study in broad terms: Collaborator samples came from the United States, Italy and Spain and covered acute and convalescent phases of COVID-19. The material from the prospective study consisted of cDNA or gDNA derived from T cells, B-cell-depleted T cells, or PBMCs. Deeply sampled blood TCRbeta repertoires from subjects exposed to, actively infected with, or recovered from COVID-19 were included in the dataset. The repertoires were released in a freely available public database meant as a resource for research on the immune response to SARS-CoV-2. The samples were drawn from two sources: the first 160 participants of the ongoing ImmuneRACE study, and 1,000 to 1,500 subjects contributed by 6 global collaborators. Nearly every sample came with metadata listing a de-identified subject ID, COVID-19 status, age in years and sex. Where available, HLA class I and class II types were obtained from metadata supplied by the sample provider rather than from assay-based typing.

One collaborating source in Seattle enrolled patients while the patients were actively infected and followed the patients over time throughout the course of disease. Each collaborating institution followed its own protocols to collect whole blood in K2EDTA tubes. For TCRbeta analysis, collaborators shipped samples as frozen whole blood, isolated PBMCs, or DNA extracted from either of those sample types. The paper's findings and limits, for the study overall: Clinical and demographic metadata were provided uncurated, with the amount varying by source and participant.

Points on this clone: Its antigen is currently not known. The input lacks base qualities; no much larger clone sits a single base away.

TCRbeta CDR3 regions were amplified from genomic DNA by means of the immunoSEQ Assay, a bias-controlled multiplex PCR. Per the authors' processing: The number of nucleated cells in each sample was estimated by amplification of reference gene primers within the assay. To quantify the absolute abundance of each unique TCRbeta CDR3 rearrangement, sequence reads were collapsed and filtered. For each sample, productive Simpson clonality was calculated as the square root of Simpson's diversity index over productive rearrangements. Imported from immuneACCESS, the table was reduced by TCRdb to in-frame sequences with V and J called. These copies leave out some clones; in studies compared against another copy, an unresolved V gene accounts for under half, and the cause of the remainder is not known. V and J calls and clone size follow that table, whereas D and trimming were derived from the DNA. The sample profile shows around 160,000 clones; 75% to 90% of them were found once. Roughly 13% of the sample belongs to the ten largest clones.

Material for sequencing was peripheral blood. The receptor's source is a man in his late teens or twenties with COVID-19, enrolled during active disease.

CDR3 region: CAISESLGQGDSPLHF. The sequenced DNA: TGTGCCATCAGTGAGTCGCTGGGACAGGGGGATTCACCCCTCCACTTT. The chain was built from TRBV10-3 and TRBJ1-6, with 11 bases matching TRBD1. There are 16 amino acids in the CDR3, from cysteine to phenylalanine inclusive. This entry keeps only the CDR3 DNA: 48 bases, framed from base 1. Germline trimming: 0 bases from V, 8 bases from J; junction bases outside gene matches: 3. Per the germline V gene, ENHRY is the CDR1 and SYGVKD is the CDR2.